This T cell receptor beta chain was retrieved from a study of long-term antiretroviral therapy in people with HIV. General observations from the study: Controls showed broader CDR3 length ranges than did the HIV repertoires.

DNA was extracted from 1-10 million thawed cryopreserved PBMC. With regard to this clone: Its antigen remains unidentified.

Version v3.0 of the immunoSEQ assay ran at survey level. Clones were read by immunoSEQ multiplex PCR, and TCRdb kept only the in-frame ones, dropping some. Of around 26,000 clones listed, 70% to 80% are singletons. Unmatched junction bases numbered 2, after V lost 1 base and J lost 4 bases. The CDR3 length is 16 residues. CDR1 is SEHNR, CDR2 FQNEAQ, per germline (reference sequence). The chain combines TRBV7-9 with TRBJ2-2, with TRBD1 matching 11 bases. Sequences were derived from unsorted PBMCs, sampled 1.2 years after starting antiretroviral therapy. The receptor was derived from a woman in her forties with HIV. The DNA of the CDR3 is TGTGCCAGCAGCTTAGGGACAGGGGGCCGCACCGGGGAGCTGTTTTTT. Translation gives CASSLGTGGRTGELFF.